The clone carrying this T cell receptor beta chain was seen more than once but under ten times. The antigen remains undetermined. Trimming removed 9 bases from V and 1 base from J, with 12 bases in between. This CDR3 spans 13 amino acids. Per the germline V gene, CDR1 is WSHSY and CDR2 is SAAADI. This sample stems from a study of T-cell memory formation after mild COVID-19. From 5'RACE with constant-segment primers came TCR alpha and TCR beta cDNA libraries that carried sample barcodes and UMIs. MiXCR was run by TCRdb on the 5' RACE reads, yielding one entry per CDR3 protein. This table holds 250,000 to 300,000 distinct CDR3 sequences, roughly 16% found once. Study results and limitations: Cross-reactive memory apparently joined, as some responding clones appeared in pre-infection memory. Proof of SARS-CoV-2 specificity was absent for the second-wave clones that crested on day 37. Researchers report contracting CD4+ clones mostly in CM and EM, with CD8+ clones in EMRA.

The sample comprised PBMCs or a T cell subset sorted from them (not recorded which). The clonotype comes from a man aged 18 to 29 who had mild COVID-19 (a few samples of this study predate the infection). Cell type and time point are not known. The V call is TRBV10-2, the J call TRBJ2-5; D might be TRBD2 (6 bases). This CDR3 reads CASGDWRQETQYF. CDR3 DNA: TGCGCCAGTGGGGACTGGCGCCAAGAGACCCAGTACTTC.